A few counts support the clone carrying this T cell receptor beta chain. Its antigen is not identified. The entry originates in a study of beta chain features in type 1 diabetes. Overall study: The samples had 90 million to 130 million sorted cells examined in all.

CDR1 SGHDN and CDR2 FVKESK come from the germline V gene. The V gene lost 4 bases and the J gene lost 0 bases, with 10 bases spanning the gap. The CDR3 consists of 15 residues. General study findings and limits: Patients with type 1 diabetes showed fewer VDJ junction insertions and more deletions.

Of the isolated RNA, all was reverse transcribed, and so the sequenced material was expressed TCRB transcripts. TCRdb's copy holds only in-frame clones and misses some; the assay was immunoSEQ multiplex PCR. The sample gives hundreds of thousands of clones, 30% of which show up once; around 0.065% is in the top ten. The chain is built from TRBV14 and TRBJ1-3; TRBD1 might be the D (6 bases). This receptor was obtained from a man between 18 and 35 years old in good health. The sequencing sample was made of naive CD4+ T cells from blood. The CDR3, as DNA: TGTGCCAGCAGCCGGACAGTGCCCTCTGGAAACACCATATATTTT. Its translation is CASSRTVPSGNTIYF.